Listed below are T cell receptor beta chains from one sample, sequenced in a study of blood T cell repertoires in COVID-19. The data were produced by immunoSEQ multiplex PCR, yet TCRdb's version contains in-frame clones alone and is incomplete. The sample includes tens of thousands of clones, 88% of them seen just once. Sequences were obtained from peripheral blood. Receptor source: a woman in her 70s with active COVID-19. Each CDR3 is given without its conserved first and last residue. D genes are given only for firm matches.

j_gene: TRBJ1-2
d_gene: -
v_gene: TRBV28
CDR3aa: ASSFSIIPGAANYGYT

j_gene: TRBJ2-5
d_gene: -
v_gene: TRBV10-2
CDR3aa: ALGTQETQY

j_gene: TRBJ1-5
d_gene: -
v_gene: TRBV7-2
CDR3aa: ASSLARGIRQPQH

j_gene: TRBJ1-4
d_gene: TRBD1
v_gene: TRBV7-9
CDR3aa: ASSLGFPDRDNNEKLF

j_gene: TRBJ1-3
d_gene: -
v_gene: TRBV27
CDR3aa: ASSLYEGNTIY

j_gene: TRBJ1-3
d_gene: -
v_gene: TRBV7-9
CDR3aa: ASSLAPTGHGNTIY

j_gene: TRBJ2-5
d_gene: -
v_gene: TRBV7-2
CDR3aa: ASSLSLLHQETQY

j_gene: TRBJ2-5
d_gene: -
v_gene: TRBV3-1/TRBV3-2
CDR3aa: ASSQWGGTSETQY

j_gene: TRBJ2-7
d_gene: -
v_gene: TRBV27
CDR3aa: ASRDWGYEQY

j_gene: TRBJ2-2
d_gene: -
v_gene: TRBV5-4
CDR3aa: ASSSGLLTGELF

j_gene: TRBJ1-1
d_gene: TRBD1
v_gene: TRBV12-3/TRBV12-4
CDR3aa: ASSPTGRTEAF

j_gene: TRBJ2-7
d_gene: -
v_gene: TRBV5-1
CDR3aa: ASSPRGGGGYEQY

j_gene: TRBJ2-3
d_gene: TRBD2
v_gene: TRBV19
CDR3aa: ASSIARAGGPIDTQY

j_gene: TRBJ1-2
d_gene: -
v_gene: TRBV18
CDR3aa: ASSPDRNYGYT

j_gene: TRBJ1-1
d_gene: TRBD1
v_gene: TRBV11-3
CDR3aa: ASSFRDRGGNTEAF

j_gene: TRBJ1-2
d_gene: -
v_gene: TRBV7-2
CDR3aa: ASSFQTGRGYT

j_gene: TRBJ1-2
d_gene: TRBD1
v_gene: TRBV28
CDR3aa: ASSLGTGSYGYT

j_gene: TRBJ2-7
d_gene: TRBD2
v_gene: TRBV29-1
CDR3aa: SVSGSGGIGFSYEQY

j_gene: TRBJ1-3
d_gene: -
v_gene: TRBV6-5
CDR3aa: ASSQGAGNTIY

j_gene: TRBJ2-1
d_gene: TRBD2
v_gene: TRBV5-4
CDR3aa: ASSTLAGVYNEQF

j_gene: TRBJ1-3
d_gene: -
v_gene: TRBV5-1
CDR3aa: ASSPLTGTGNTIY

j_gene: TRBJ2-1
d_gene: TRBD2
v_gene: TRBV7-2
CDR3aa: ASSLGWTRGDEQF

j_gene: TRBJ1-5
d_gene: -
v_gene: TRBV7-2
CDR3aa: ASSVWAGPGSNQPQH

j_gene: TRBJ2-5
d_gene: TRBD1
v_gene: TRBV18
CDR3aa: ASSPGQGQETQY

j_gene: TRBJ2-1
d_gene: TRBD2
v_gene: TRBV29-1
CDR3aa: SSGLAGGRNEQF

j_gene: TRBJ1-1
d_gene: TRBD1
v_gene: TRBV7-9
CDR3aa: ASSLPRQGNTEAF

j_gene: TRBJ2-3
d_gene: TRBD2
v_gene: TRBV7-3
CDR3aa: ASSLRGGALTDTQY